The sequence of this T cell receptor (beta chain) was determined in a study of Tregs in tolerant kidney transplant recipients. Concerning this clone itself: Its target is unknown.

Generated by immunoSEQ multiplex PCR, the TCRdb table keeps only in-frame clones and is missing some. Of about 240,000 clones in the sample, about 80% were seen once. The length of the CDR3 is 15 residues. CDR1 is SGHNT, CDR2 YENEEA, per germline. After removal of 1 base from V and 2 bases from J, the junction contained 4 bases not matched to a gene. Study results and caveats: Few patients were studied, so findings need validation in larger groups. Activated donor B cell expansion appeared to reveal the most relevant donor-specific TCRbeta repertoire.

CD4+CD25+CD127- Tregs, CD4+CD25- non-Tregs, CD4 and CD8 cells were sorted. The sequence was collected from a human donor in good health. This chain uses TRBV11-3 with TRBJ2-7, with TRBD2 matching over 8 bases. The material sequenced was CD4+ T cells from blood. CDR3 loop: CASSLGTSFPYEQYF. CDR3 sequence (DNA): TGTGCCAGCAGCTTAGGGACTAGCTTTCCCTACGAGCAGTACTTC.